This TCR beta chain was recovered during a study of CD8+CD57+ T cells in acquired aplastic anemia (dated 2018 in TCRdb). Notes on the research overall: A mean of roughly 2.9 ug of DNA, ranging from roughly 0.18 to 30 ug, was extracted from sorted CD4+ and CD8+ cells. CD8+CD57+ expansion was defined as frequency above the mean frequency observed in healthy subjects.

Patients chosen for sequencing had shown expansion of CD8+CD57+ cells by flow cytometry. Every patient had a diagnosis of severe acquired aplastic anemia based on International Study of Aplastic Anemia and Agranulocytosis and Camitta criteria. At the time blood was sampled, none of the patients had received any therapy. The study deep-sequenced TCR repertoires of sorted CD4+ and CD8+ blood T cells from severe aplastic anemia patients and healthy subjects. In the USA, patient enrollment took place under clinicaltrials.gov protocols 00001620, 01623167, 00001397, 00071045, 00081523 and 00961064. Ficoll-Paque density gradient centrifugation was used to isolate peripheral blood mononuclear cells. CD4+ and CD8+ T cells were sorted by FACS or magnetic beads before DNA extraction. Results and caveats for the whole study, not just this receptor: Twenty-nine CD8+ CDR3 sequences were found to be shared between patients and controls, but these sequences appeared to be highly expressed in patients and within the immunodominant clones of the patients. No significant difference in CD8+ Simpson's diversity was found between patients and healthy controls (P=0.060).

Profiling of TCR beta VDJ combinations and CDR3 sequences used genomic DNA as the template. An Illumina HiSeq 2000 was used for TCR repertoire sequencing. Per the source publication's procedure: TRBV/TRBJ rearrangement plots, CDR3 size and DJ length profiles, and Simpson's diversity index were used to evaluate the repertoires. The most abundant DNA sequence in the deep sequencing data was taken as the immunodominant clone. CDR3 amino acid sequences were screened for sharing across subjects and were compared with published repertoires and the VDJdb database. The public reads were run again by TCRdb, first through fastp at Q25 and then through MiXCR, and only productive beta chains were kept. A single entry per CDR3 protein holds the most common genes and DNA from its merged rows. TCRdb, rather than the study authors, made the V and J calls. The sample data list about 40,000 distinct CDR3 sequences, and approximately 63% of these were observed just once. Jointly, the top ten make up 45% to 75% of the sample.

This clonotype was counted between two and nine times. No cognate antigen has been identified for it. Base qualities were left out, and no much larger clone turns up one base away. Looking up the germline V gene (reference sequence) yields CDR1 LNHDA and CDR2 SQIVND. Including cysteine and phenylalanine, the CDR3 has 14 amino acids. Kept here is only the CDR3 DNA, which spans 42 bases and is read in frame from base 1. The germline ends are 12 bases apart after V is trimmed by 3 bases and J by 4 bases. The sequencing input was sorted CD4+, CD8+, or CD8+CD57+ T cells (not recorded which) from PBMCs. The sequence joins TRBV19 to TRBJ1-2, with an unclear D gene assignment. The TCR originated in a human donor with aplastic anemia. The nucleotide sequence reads TGTGCCAGTAGTATCGGAGGCCCGTTCTATGGCTACACCTTC. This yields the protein CASSIGGPFYGYTF.